This T cell receptor beta chain was obtained from a study of T-cell reconstitution after alpha-beta-depleted transplantation in children. This clonotype was recorded once. The CDR3 runs to 15 residues. Germline V gene data show CDR1 as LGHNA and CDR2 as YNFKEQ. V lost 4 bases and J 5 bases, leaving 18 bases between the germline ends. As it was prepared, the TCRbeta library received unique molecular identifiers. TCRdb re-derived calls from the PCR reads in MiXCR, one entry per CDR3 protein. Among a few hundred thousand distinct CDR3 sequences listed, under 15% were seen once. The sequence derives from a human donor who donated a stem cell graft to a child with combined immunodeficiency. The chain recombines TRBV4-2 with TRBJ2-7; tentative D call: TRBD2 (6 bases). Sample: PBMCs from the stem cell graft donor, taken from the stem cell graft. The CDR3, as DNA: TGTGCCAGCAGCCCAGCCCCGACTAGAAATGACGAGCAGTACTTC. Protein: CASSPAPTRNDEQYF.